This T cell receptor beta chain was sequenced in a study of blood T cell repertoires in COVID-19. The overall study: From the United States, Italy and Spain came samples of acute and convalescent COVID-19. Sample material is recorded as cDNA or gDNA derived from T cells, B-cell-depleted T cells, or PBMCs.

Per the authors' pipeline: Researchers report that nucleated cell counts were estimated from reference gene primer amplification. TCRdb keeps only in-frame clones here, not all; method: immunoSEQ multiplex PCR. V, J and clone size are those of that table, while D and trimming were read from the DNA. The sample has 80,000 to 95,000 clones; 81% are singletons. The sample comprised peripheral blood. This TCR came from a man older than 75 with acute or convalescent COVID-19.

CDR3 loop: CASSFAGAGQPQHF. CDR3 bases: TGCGCCAGCAGCTTCGCAGGGGCTGGACAGCCCCAGCATTTT. The chain combines TRBV5-1 with TRBJ1-5; maybe TRBD1 (6 bases). Germline CDR1 is SGHRS and CDR2 is YFSETQ. This CDR3 is built from 14 residues. V dropped 2 bases and J dropped 7 bases, with 13 bases sitting between them.